This T cell receptor beta chain was captured by sequencing in a study of T cells after yellow fever vaccination. Study background: Researchers used SMART-Seq v4 Ultra Low Input to prepare fractions that had low cell numbers.

The study made its TCR cDNA through 5'RACE template switching. That step introduced a universal primer site along with UMIs. TCRdb itself ran the 5' RACE reads through MiXCR, one entry per CDR3 protein. The sample includes a few hundred thousand distinct CDR3 sequences, 3.2% of them seen just once. This clonotype was seen more than once but under ten times. Its target is unknown. Study results and limitations: Re-detected after boosting: most primary clones, almost 97% of CD4 and about 85% of CD8. A weaker secondary response peaked on day 5, the primary on day 15.

The CDR3 consists of 15 residues. Germline CDR1 and CDR2: SGHRS and YFSETQ. Deletions cut 2 bases from V and 1 base from J, with 12 bases between. The sequencing here drew on CD4+ T cells sorted from PBMCs, taken 10 days after the yellow fever booster vaccination. The clonotype originates from a man between 18 and 35 years old who received the YFV17D yellow fever vaccine. The V call is TRBV5-1, the J call TRBJ1-1, with D unresolved. CDR3 sequence (DNA): TGCGCCAGCAGCTTTACCCGGCGGGGGAACACTGAAGCTTTCTTT. This encodes CASSFTRRGNTEAFF.